Listed here is a single TCR beta chain. The PCR had 60 Vbeta and 13 Jbeta primers. Clones were sequenced by immunoSEQ multiplex PCR, and TCRdb holds only the in-frame ones, with some missing. The sample records 150,000 or so clones, about 74% being singletons. These data come from a study of cytomegalovirus exposure and HLA in healthy donors. Study overall: Earlier, 200 million or so T cells were analyzed, and fewer than 120 million unique TCR beta sequences were found among them.

Donors in the study were healthy people who gave bone marrow. The ends lost 0 bases at V and 7 bases at J; junction bases unmatched: 3. This CDR3 region has 15 residues. CDR1 is SGHRS, CDR2 YFSETQ, per germline. V and J are TRBV5-1 and TRBJ2-1; TRBD2 aligns across 11 bases. This receptor was obtained from a male donor in good health and CMV-seronegative. The material sequenced was PBMCs. CDR3 sequence (DNA): TGCGCCAGCAGCTTGGGACTAGCGGGACGTAATGAGCAGTTCTTC. Residues: CASSLGLAGRNEQFF. Variable domain in full (rest from reference TRBV5-1 and TRBJ2-1): KAGVTQTPRYLIKTRGQQVTLSCSPISGHRSVSWYQQTPGQGLQFLFEYFSETQRNKGNFPGRFSGRQFSNSRSEMNVSTLELGDSALYLCASSLGLAGRNEQFFGPGTRLTVL.